One sample yielded the 21 T cell receptor beta chains listed below, sequenced in a study of blood T cell repertoires in COVID-19. Measured with immunoSEQ multiplex PCR; TCRdb has only the in-frame clones, and not every one. The table includes 200,000 to 250,000 clones, about four fifths detected once. The specimen sequenced was PBMCs or T cells enriched from blood (not recorded which). These receptors all stem from a woman aged 50 to 60 who had been exposed to COVID-19.

This clone was picked up one time. The chain links TRBV5-6 to TRBJ1-2, with D possibly TRBD1 on 6 matching bases. Germline loops: CDR1 SGHDT, CDR2 YYEEEE. V lost 4 bases and J 8 bases, leaving 24 bases between the germline ends. This CDR3 comprises 16 residues. CDR3 region: CASSVTWTDTQPGYTF. CDR3 DNA: TGTGCCAGCAGCGTGACCTGGACAGATACCCAGCCCGGCTACACCTTC.

This chain joins TRBV13 and TRBJ2-3; D is unclear. Germline V lookup: CDR1 PRHDT, CDR2 FYEKMQ (reference sequence). The ends were cut back, 2 bases at V and 0 bases at J, with 3 bases in the middle. CDR3 length equals 13 residues. The CDR3 region is CASSLLSTDTQYF. CDR3 nucleotides: TGTGCCAGCAGCTTACTTAGCACAGATACGCAGTATTTT.

The chain uses TRBV25-1 and TRBJ1-1; 7 positions agree with TRBD1. With V trimmed by 3 bases and J by 5 bases, 9 bases remained unmatched. This CDR3 comprises 15 residues. Germline V CDR1 and CDR2: MGHDK, SYGVNS. CDR3 sequence: CASSDYGQARTEAFF. Here the CDR3 DNA reads TGTGCCAGCAGTGATTACGGACAGGCCAGGACTGAAGCTTTCTTT.

The chain uses TRBV5-4 and TRBJ2-6; no clear D. The CDR3 length is 18 residues. V was cut by 1 base and J by 1 base, with 15 bases left in between. Germline CDR1 reads SGHNT; CDR2 reads YYREEE (reference sequence). As DNA, the CDR3 is TGTGCCAGCAGCTTGCGACGGCGGAAGATTTCTGGGGCCAACGTCCTGACTTTC. As protein: CASSLRRRKISGANVLTF.

This chain uses TRBV5-4 with TRBJ2-2; D may be TRBD2 (7 bases). V lost 3 bases, J lost 6 bases, and 18 bases lay in between. The CDR3 has 16 residues. In germline, CDR1 is SGHNT, CDR2 YYREEE (reference sequence). The CDR3 nucleotides read TGTGCCAGCAGCTCATTCGGGTCGGGGGGCGCCGGGGAGCTGTTTTTT. It codes for CASSSFGSGGAGELFF.

This chain links TRBV6-2 or TRBV6-3 with TRBJ2-2; D might be TRBD1 (5 bases). CDR3 length: 12 residues. The germline gives CDR1 MNHEY, CDR2 SVGEGT. V lost 2 bases to trimming and J lost 7 bases, with 5 bases between them. The CDR3, as DNA: TGTGCCAGCAGTTACAGGGGCGGGGAGCTGTTTTTT. As protein: CASSYRGGELFF.

The chain is built from TRBV11-2 and TRBJ2-2; tentatively, D is TRBD2 (7 bases). V dropped 6 bases and J dropped 9 bases, with 17 bases sitting between them. The CDR3 runs to 14 residues. CDR1 is SGHAT, CDR2 FQNNGV, per germline. The CDR3 bases are TGTGCCAGCAGGGGGGGGATGGGGGGCCGGGAGCTGTTTTTT. Translated, it gives CASRGGMGGRELFF.

V and J are TRBV19 and TRBJ1-6; D remains ambiguous. Deletions cut 5 bases from V and 10 bases from J, with 15 bases between. CDR3 length equals 14 residues. Germline assignment: CDR1 LNHDA and CDR2 SQIVND (reference sequence). The CDR3 DNA reads as TGTGCCAGTAGTGCAAGTGTCGAGGGATCACCCCTCCACTTT. It specifies CASSASVEGSPLHF.

The V gene is TRBV6-5, the J gene TRBJ1-2; D is possibly TRBD1 (6 bases). In germline, CDR1 is MNHEY, CDR2 SVGAGI. Trimming removed 4 bases from V and 6 bases from J, with 12 bases in between. This CDR3 is built from 13 residues. Written as DNA, the CDR3 is TGTGCCAGCAGTTCTTCACAGGGAAATGGCTACACCTTC. This sequence encodes CASSSSQGNGYTF.

V and J are TRBV28 and TRBJ1-1; TRBD1 might be the D (6 bases). Germline assignment: CDR1 MDHEN and CDR2 SYDVKM. CDR3 length: 13 amino acids. The V end lost 5 bases, the J end lost 9 bases, and 16 bases lay between the germline ends. The DNA for the CDR3 is TGTGCCAGCAGTGAAGGGACACTTTATAAAGCTTTCTTT. Translated, it gives CASSEGTLYKAFF.

The chain recombines TRBV27 with TRBJ2-1; 11 bases align to TRBD2. After removal of 2 bases from V and 6 bases from J, the junction contained 6 bases not matched to a gene. CDR1 is MNHEY, CDR2 SMNVEV, per germline (reference sequence). This CDR3 is 16 amino acids long. Here the CDR3 reads CASSLGRLAGGNEQFF. The CDR3 DNA reads TGTGCCAGCAGTTTAGGTCGGCTAGCGGGGGGCAATGAGCAGTTCTTC.

The chain is built from TRBV24-1 and TRBJ1-5, with 7 bases identical to TRBD1. Germline V CDR1 and CDR2: KGHDR, SFDVKD. The CDR3 is 15 amino acids. V shed 5 bases, J shed 4 bases, and the junction held 7 bases outside the gene matches. CDR3 region: CATSGRDSTNQPQHF. The CDR3 nucleotides are TGTGCCACCAGTGGCCGGGACAGCACAAATCAGCCCCAGCATTTT.

The chain recombines TRBV5-6 with TRBJ2-3; D perhaps matches TRBD2 (5 bases). The CDR3 spans 15 residues. CDR1 and CDR2 from the germline V gene are SGHDT and YYEEEE. Trimming removed 1 base from V and 3 bases from J, with 12 bases in between. The CDR3 coding sequence is TGTGCCAGCAGCTTGATGAGGGTAGGGACAGATACGCAGTATTTT. Its translation: CASSLMRVGTDTQYF.

The chain links TRBV30 to TRBJ1-1, with 7 bases aligning to TRBD1. Per germline, CDR1 GTSNPN and CDR2 SVGIG (reference sequence). The CDR3 contains 16 residues. The V and J ends lost 3 bases and 1 base, in that order; junction bases with no gene match: 11. CDR3 sequence: CAWSIHQGVGNTEAFF. The CDR3 region has the DNA TGTGCCTGGAGCATCCACCAGGGGGTGGGGAACACTGAAGCTTTCTTT.

DNA for the CDR3: TGTGCCAGCTCCGAACGGCAGGGAACCTACGAGCAGTACTTC. Translating gives CASSERQGTYEQYF. The V and J genes are TRBV6-6 and TRBJ2-7; D is perhaps TRBD1 (5 bases). The CDR3 is 14 amino acids. Trimming cost V 8 bases and J 2 bases, with 16 bases left between them. CDR1 MNHNY and CDR2 SVGAGI come from the germline V gene (reference sequence).

V gene TRBV14 combines with J gene TRBJ1-1, with TRBD1 matching 8 bases. Germline trimming cut 5 bases from V and 4 bases from J; bases unmatched to any gene: 6. The length of the CDR3 is 14 residues. CDR1 and CDR2 (germline): SGHDN, FVKESK. The CDR3 nucleotides read TGTGCCAGCAGCTCGGACAGGGTGAGCACTGAAGCTTTCTTT. Encoded protein: CASSSDRVSTEAFF. Based on the CDR3 plus reference TRBV14 and TRBJ1-1, the full variable domain is EAGVTQFPSHSVIEKGQTVTLRCDPISGHDNLYWYRRVMGKEIKFLLHFVKESKQDESGMPNNRFLAERTGGTYSTLKVQPAELEDSGVYFCASSSDRVSTEAFFGQGTRLTVV.

The chain recombines TRBV7-2 with TRBJ2-1; tentatively, D is TRBD1 (6 bases). CDR1 SGHTA and CDR2 FQGNSA come from the germline V gene. V was cut by 5 bases and J by 4 bases, with 15 bases left in between. This CDR3 has 15 amino acids. The CDR3 loop reads CASSPGDTRYNEQFF. The CDR3 bases are TGTGCCAGCAGCCCAGGGGACACCCGTTACAATGAGCAGTTCTTC. Full variable domain (missing parts from reference TRBV7-2 and TRBJ2-1): GAGVSQSPSNKVTEKGKDVELRCDPISGHTALYWYRQSLGQGLEFLIYFQGNSAPDKSGLPSDRFSAERTGGSVSTLTIQRTQQEDSAVYLCASSPGDTRYNEQFFGPGTRLTVL.

The V call is TRBV7-9, the J call TRBJ2-1, with 9 bases matching TRBD1. CDR1 is SEHNR, CDR2 FQNEAQ, per germline (reference sequence). The CDR3 is 13 residues long. The junction had 1 base not matched to a gene; V was cut back by 2 bases and J by 8 bases. CDR3: CASSLRQGDEQFF. CDR3 nucleotide sequence: TGTGCCAGCAGCTTAAGACAGGGGGATGAGCAGTTCTTC.

The chain combines TRBV6-5 with TRBJ2-7; 7 bases are shared with TRBD2. The germline V gene has CDR1 MNHEY and CDR2 SVGAGI. V shed 5 bases and J 6 bases; nucleotides not matched to a gene: 4. The CDR3 spans 12 residues. CDR3 in amino acids: CASSLSGGEQYF. The CDR3 DNA reads as TGTGCCAGCAGTCTTTCGGGGGGCGAGCAGTACTTC.

V usage is TRBV19 and J usage is TRBJ1-2; tentatively, D is TRBD1 (6 bases). V was pared by 7 bases and J by 0 bases, with 9 bases between. The CDR3 length is 13 residues. The V gene's germline CDR1 is LNHDA and CDR2 SQIVND (reference sequence). The CDR3 DNA is TGTGCCAGTACACAGGGAGCTAACTATGGCTACACCTTC. The encoded protein is CASTQGANYGYTF.

The rearrangement uses TRBV4-2 and TRBJ2-3; a weak D match, TRBD2 (6 bases). CDR1 and CDR2 from the germline V gene are LGHNA and YNFKEQ. The CDR3 length is 16 residues. Trimming stripped 0 bases from V and 1 base from J, with 11 bases between. The CDR3 loop reads CASSQDRGGGTDTQYF. DNA of the CDR3: TGTGCCAGCAGCCAAGATCGGGGCGGGGGCACAGATACGCAGTATTTT.